A selection of T cell receptor beta chains follows, all from one sample in a study of regulatory T cells in long-lasting Graves disease. Using its own MiXCR run on the multiplex PCR reads, TCRdb lists one record per CDR3 protein. This repertoire shows about 240,000 distinct CDR3 sequences, roughly 21% found once; its top ten account for approximately 14%. Sequencing was performed on peripheral blood mononuclear cells (PBMCs), taken at new diagnosis, from a patient treated with antithyroid drugs. Every receptor here comes from a female donor with Graves disease. Both conserved end residues are part of each CDR3. D genes are given only for firm matches. Clone sizes are given selectively: once, few, many, or a class where the clone is expanded.

TRBD1,few,TRBJ1-2,TRBV29-1,TGCAGCGTTGAAGAGGGACAGGGGTCCTATGGCTACACCTTC,CSVEEGQGSYGYTF
NA,many,TRBJ1-2,TRBV3-1,TGTGCCAGCGGGGACCGAGGTAGCTATGGCTACACCTTC,CASGDRGSYGYTF
TRBD2,many,TRBJ2-5,TRBV7-6,TGTGCCAGCAGCTTACCGGCTAGCGGGAGGGCAGTACAGACCCAGTACTTC,CASSLPASGRAVQTQYF
NA,many,TRBJ2-1,TRBV5-5,TGTGCCAGCAGCTTCTGGCACCACAATGAGCAGTTCTTC,CASSFWHHNEQFF
TRBD2,many,TRBJ2-7,TRBV27,TGTGCCAGCAGCAGCGGGAGGTATAGCTCCTACGAGCAGTACTTC,CASSSGRYSSYEQYF
TRBD1,NA,TRBJ1-3,TRBV5-8,TGTGCCAGCAGCACCTACGACAGGGCCAAACTACTCTTCTCTGGAAACACCATATATTTT,CASSTYDRAKLLFSGNTIYF
NA,NA,TRBJ1-6,TRBV6-2/TRBV6-3,TGTGCCAGCAGTACCCCCGGAAGTTCACCCCTCCACTTT,CASSTPGSSPLHF
NA,many,TRBJ1-1,TRBV10-1,TGCGCCAGCAGTGAATTCCTGGGGACTGAAGCTTTCTTT,CASSEFLGTEAFF
NA,NA,TRBJ1-4,TRBV12-3/TRBV12-4,TGCGCCAGCAGTCAAAGGGACCTTCGCAACGCCTGGGAAAAACTGTTTTTT,CASSQRDLRNAWEKLFF
NA,few,TRBJ2-1,TRBV27,TGTGCCAGCAGAGGTTGGACCAGCTCCTACAATGAGCAGTTCTTC,CASRGWTSSYNEQFF
NA,many,TRBJ1-2,TRBV20-1,TGCAGTGCTAGAGCTGGACAGACGTATAACTATGGCTACACCTTC,CSARAGQTYNYGYTF
NA,many,TRBJ2-1,TRBV7-2,TGTGCCAGCAGCTTAGCCCCCGTGGCAGGGCCCAATGAGCAGTTCTTC,CASSLAPVAGPNEQFF
NA,many,TRBJ1-2,TRBV20-1,TGCAGTGCTAATGAAGGAGGAAGGGGCCATGGCTACACCTTC,CSANEGGRGHGYTF
TRBD1,few,TRBJ2-5,TRBV4-2,TGTGCCAGCAGCCAAGTCTTCGGACAGGGTATGCAAGAGACCCAGTACTTC,CASSQVFGQGMQETQYF
NA,many,TRBJ1-3,TRBV6-2/TRBV6-3,TGTGCCAGCAGTTACGGGACGGCGAACTCTGGAAACACCATATATTTT,CASSYGTANSGNTIYF
NA,many,TRBJ2-7,TRBV7-2,TGTGCCAGCAGCTTCTCACAGGCCAACGAGCAGTACTTC,CASSFSQANEQYF
NA,many,TRBJ1-2,TRBV10-3,TGTGCCACCCTCGGGGACACGGAGGGCTACACCTTC,CATLGDTEGYTF
TRBD1,NA,TRBJ2-7,TRBV29-1,TGCAGCGCCGAACAGGGGTCCTACGAGCAGTACTTC,CSAEQGSYEQYF
NA,NA,TRBJ2-7,TRBV5-5,TGTGCCAGCAGCTTGGGACTTCTCGAAGGCTCCTACGAGCAGTACTTC,CASSLGLLEGSYEQYF
TRBD2,NA,TRBJ2-7,TRBV6-1,TGTGCCAGTAGGACTAGCGGGAGAGGCGAGCAGTACTTC,CASRTSGRGEQYF
NA,many,TRBJ1-1,TRBV9,TGTGCCAGCAGCGTAGGCGGGGGAGACACTGAAGCTTTCTTT,CASSVGGGDTEAFF
NA,NA,TRBJ2-7,TRBV7-2,TGTGCCAGCAGCCTACTGACAGTCTCCTACGAGCAGTACTTC,CASSLLTVSYEQYF
TRBD2,NA,TRBJ2-4,TRBV15,TGTGCCACCAGCAGGACCGGGACTACGCAAAACATTCAGTACTTC,CATSRTGTTQNIQYF
TRBD2,many,TRBJ2-3,TRBV20-1,TGCAGTGCTAGGCTGGGGGGGGGGATGGAAGATACGCAGTATTTT,CSARLGGGMEDTQYF